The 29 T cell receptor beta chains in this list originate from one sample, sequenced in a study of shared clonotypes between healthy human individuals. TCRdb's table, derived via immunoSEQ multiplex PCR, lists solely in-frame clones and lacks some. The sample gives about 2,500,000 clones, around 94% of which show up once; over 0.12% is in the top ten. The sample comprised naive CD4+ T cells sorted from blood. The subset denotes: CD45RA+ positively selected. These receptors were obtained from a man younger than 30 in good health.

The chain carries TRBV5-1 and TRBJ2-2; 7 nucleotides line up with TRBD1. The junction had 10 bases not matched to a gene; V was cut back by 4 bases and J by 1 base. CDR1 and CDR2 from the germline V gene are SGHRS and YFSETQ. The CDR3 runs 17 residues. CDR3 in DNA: TGCGCCAGCAGCCAACTTCTGACAGGGCTGAACACCGGGGAGCTGTTTTTT. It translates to CASSQLLTGLNTGELFF.

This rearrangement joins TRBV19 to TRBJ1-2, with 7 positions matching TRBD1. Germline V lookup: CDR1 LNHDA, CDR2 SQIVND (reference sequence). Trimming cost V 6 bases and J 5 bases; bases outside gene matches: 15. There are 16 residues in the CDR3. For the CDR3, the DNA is TGTGCCAGTAGAGAGGCCGGGACAGCAGAAAAGTATGGCTACACCTTC. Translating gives CASREAGTAEKYGYTF.

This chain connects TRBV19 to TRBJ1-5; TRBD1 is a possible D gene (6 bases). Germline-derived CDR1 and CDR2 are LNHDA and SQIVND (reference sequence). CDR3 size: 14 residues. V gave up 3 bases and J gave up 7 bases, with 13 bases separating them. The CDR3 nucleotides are TGTGCCAGTAGTATTTTGGGGGCCAGCCAGCCCCAGCATTTT. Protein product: CASSILGASQPQHF.

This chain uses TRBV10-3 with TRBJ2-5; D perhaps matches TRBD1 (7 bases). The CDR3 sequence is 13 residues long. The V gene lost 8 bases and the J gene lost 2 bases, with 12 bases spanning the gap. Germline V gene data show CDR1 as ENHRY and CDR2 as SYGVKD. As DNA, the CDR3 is TGTGCCATCGGGGGGACAGCTCAAGAGACCCAGTACTTC. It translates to CAIGGTAQETQYF.

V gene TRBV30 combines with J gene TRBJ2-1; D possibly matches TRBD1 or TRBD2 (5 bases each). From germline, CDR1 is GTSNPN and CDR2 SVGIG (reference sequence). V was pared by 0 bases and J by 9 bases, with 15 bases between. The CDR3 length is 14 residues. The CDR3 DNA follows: TGTGCCTGGAGTGTTCTAGCTGGGGGTAGTGAGCAGTTCTTC. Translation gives CAWSVLAGGSEQFF.

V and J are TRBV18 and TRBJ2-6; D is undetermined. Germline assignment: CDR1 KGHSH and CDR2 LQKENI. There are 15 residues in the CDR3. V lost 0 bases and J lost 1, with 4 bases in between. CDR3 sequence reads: CASSPPRSGANVLTF. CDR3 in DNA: TGTGCCAGCTCACCACCAAGGTCTGGGGCCAACGTCCTGACTTTC.

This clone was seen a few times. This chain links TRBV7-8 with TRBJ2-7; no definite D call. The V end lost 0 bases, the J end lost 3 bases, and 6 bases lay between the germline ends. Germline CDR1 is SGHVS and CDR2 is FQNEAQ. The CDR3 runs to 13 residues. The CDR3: CASSLAGIYEQYF. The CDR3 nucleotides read TGTGCCAGCAGCTTAGCGGGAATCTACGAGCAGTACTTC.

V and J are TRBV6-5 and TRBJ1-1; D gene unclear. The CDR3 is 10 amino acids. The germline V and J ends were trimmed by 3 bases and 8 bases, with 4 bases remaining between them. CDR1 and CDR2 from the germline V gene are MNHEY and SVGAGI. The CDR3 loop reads CASSYGEAFF. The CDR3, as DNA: TGTGCCAGCAGTTATGGCGAAGCTTTCTTT.

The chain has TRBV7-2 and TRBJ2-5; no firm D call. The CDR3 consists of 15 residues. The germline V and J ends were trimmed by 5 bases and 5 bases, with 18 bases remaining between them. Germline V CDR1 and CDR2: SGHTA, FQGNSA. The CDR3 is CASSLLNRQWETQYF. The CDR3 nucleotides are TGTGCCAGCAGCCTCCTCAATAGGCAGTGGGAGACCCAGTACTTC.

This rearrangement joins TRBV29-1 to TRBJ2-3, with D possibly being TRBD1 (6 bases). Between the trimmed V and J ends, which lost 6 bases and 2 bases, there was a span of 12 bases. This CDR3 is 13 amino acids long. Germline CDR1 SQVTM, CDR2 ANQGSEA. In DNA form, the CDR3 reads TGCAGCGTATCAGGGACATTCACAGATACGCAGTATTTT. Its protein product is CSVSGTFTDTQYF.

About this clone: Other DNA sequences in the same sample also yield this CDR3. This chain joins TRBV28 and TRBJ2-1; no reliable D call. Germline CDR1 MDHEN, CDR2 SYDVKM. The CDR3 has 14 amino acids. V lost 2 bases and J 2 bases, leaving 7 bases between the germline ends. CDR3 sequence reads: CASSLGGAYNEQFF. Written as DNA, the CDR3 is TGTGCCAGCAGTTTAGGCGGCGCCTACAATGAGCAGTTCTTC.

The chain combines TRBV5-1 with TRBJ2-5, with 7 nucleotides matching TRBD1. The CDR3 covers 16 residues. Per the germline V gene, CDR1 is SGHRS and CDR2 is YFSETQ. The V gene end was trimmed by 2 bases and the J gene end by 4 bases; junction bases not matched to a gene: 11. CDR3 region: CASSLGAGGTGETQYF. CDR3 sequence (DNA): TGCGCCAGCAGCTTAGGCGCAGGGGGAACTGGAGAGACCCAGTACTTC.

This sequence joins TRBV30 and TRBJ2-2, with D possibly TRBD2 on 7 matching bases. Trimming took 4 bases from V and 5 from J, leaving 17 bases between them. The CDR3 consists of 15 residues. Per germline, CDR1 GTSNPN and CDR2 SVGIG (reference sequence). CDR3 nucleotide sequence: TGTGCCTGGATGAGGGGGGGCCAGCTGACCGGGGAGCTGTTTTTT. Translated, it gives CAWMRGGQLTGELFF.

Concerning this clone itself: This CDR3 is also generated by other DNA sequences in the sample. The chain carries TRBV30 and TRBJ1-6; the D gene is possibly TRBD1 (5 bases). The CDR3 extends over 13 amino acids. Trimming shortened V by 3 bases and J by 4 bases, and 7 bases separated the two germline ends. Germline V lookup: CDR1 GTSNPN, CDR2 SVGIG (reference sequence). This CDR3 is CAWRTDYNSPLHF. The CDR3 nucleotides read TGTGCCTGGAGGACAGATTATAATTCACCCCTCCACTTT.

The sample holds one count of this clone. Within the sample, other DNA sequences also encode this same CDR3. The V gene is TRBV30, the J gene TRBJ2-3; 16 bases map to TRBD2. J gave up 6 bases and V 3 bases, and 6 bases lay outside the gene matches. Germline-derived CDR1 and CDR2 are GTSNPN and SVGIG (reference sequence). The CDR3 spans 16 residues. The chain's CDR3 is CAWSPGLAGGPDTQYF. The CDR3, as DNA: TGTGCCTGGAGCCCGGGACTAGCGGGAGGGCCGGATACGCAGTATTTT.

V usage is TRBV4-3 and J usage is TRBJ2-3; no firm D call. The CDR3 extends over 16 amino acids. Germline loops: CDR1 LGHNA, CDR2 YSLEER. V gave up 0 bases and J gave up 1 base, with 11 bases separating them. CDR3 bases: TGCGCCAGCAGCCAAGAAGCAGCGAGAGGCACAGATACGCAGTATTTT. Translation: CASSQEAARGTDTQYF.

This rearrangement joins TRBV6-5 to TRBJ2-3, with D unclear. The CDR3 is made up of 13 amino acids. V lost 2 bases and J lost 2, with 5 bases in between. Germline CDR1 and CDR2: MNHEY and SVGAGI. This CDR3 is CASSYGFTDTQYF. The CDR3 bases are TGTGCCAGCAGTTACGGGTTCACAGATACGCAGTATTTT.

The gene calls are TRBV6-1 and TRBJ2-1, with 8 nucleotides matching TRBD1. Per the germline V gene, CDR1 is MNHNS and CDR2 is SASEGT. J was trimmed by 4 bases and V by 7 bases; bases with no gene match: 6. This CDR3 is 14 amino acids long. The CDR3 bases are TGTGCCAGCACAGCGCGACAGGGGTACAATGAGCAGTTCTTC. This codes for CASTARQGYNEQFF.

CDR3 residues: CASSSFTYEQYF. The CDR3 DNA reads TGTGCCAGCAGCTCCTTCACCTACGAGCAGTACTTC. The gene calls are TRBV7-9 and TRBJ2-7, with D unresolved. The germline CDR1 and CDR2 sequences are SEHNR and FQNEAQ (reference sequence). Trimming took off 4 bases at V and 2 bases at J, with 6 bases between the two ends. The CDR3 has 12 amino acids.

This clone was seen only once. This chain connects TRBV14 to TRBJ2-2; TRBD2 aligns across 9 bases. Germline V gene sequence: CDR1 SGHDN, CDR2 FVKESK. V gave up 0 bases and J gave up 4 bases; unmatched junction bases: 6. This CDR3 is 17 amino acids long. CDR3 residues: CASSQELLAGLTGELFF. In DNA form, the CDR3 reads TGTGCCAGCAGCCAAGAGTTGCTAGCGGGGCTCACCGGGGAGCTGTTTTTT.

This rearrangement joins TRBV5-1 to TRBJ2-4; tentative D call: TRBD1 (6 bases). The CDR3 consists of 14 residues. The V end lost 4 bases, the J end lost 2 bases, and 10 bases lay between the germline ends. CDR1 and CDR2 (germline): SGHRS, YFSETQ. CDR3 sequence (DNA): TGCGCCAGCAGCATTGGACAGACCAAAAACATTCAGTACTTC. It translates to CASSIGQTKNIQYF.

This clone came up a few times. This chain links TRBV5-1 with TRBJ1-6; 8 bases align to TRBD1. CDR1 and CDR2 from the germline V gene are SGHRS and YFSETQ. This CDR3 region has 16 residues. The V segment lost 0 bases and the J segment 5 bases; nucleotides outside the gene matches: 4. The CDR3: CASSLGTGNDNSPLHF. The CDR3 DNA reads TGCGCCAGCAGCTTGGGGACAGGGAACGATAATTCACCCCTCCACTTT.

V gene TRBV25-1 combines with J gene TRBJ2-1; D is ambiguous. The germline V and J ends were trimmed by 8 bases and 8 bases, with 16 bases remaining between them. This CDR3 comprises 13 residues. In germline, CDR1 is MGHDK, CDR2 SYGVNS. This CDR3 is CASSELGRHEQFF. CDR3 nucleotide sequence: TGTGCCAGCTCCGAGCTGGGCCGGCATGAGCAGTTCTTC. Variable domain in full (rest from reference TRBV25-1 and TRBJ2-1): EADIYQTPRYLVIGTGKKITLECSQTMGHDKMYWYQQDPGMELHLIHYSYGVNSTEKGDLSSESTVSRIRTEHFPLTLESARPSHTSQYLCASSELGRHEQFFGPGTRLTVL.

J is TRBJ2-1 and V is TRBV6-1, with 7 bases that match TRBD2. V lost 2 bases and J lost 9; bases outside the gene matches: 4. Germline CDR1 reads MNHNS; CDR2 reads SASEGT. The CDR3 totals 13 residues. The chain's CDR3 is CASSEQASGEQFF. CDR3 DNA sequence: TGTGCCAGCAGTGAACAGGCTAGCGGTGAGCAGTTCTTC.

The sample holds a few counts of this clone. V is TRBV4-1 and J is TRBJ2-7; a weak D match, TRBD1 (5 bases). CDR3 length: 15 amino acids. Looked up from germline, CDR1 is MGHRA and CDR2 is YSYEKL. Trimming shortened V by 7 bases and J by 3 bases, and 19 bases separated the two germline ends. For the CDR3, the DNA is TGCGCCAGCACCTTCAGGGATTCCATGATCTACGAGCAGTACTTC. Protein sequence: CASTFRDSMIYEQYF.

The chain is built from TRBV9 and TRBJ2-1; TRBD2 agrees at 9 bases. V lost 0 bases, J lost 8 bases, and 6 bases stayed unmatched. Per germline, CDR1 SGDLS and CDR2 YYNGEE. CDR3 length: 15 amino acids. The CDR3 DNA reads TGTGCCAGCAGCGTAGGGGGACTAGCAACGGATGAGCAGTTCTTC. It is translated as CASSVGGLATDEQFF.

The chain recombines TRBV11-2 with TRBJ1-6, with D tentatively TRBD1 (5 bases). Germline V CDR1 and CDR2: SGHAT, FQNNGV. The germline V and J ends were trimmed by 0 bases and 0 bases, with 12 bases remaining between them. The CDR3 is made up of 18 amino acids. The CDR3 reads CASSLDPQGSSYNSPLHF. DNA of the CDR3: TGTGCCAGCAGCTTAGATCCCCAGGGAAGCTCCTATAATTCACCCCTCCACTTT.

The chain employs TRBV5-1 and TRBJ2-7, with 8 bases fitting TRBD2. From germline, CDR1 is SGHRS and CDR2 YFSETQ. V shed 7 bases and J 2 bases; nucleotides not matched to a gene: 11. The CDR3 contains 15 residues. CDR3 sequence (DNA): TGCGCCAGCTCCCCGGGGGGTAGCGGGGCCTACGAGCAGTACTTC. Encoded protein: CASSPGGSGAYEQYF.

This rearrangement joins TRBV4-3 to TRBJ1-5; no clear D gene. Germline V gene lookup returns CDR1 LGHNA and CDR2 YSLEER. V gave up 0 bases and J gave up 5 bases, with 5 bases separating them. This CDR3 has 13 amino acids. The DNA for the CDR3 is TGCGCCAGCAGCCAAGAGAGATATCAGCCCCAGCATTTT. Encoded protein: CASSQERYQPQHF.